Listed below are T cell receptor beta chains from one sample, sequenced in a study of spatial heterogeneity in lung cancer. TCRdb itself ran the 5' RACE reads through MiXCR, one entry per CDR3 protein. The sample carries about 38,000 distinct CDR3 sequences, more than 4.5% recorded once. This specimen was PBMCs, taken at surgery. These receptors originate from a female donor with early-stage non-small cell lung cancer. Each CDR3 is given with its conserved first and last residue. The D gene is left open where the match is weak. A clone size is listed for some rows: how often the clone was seen (once, few, many), or a class if it is expanded.

TRBJ2-5,-,many,TRBV19,CASSMSGGGETQYF,TGTGCCAGTAGTATGAGCGGAGGAGGAGAGACCCAGTACTTC
TRBJ2-5,TRBD2,medium-sized,TRBV7-2,CASSLERLAGGPQIF,TGTGCCAGCAGCTTAGAGCGACTAGCGGGGGGGCCGCAAATCTTC
TRBJ2-3,-,-,TRBV20-1,CSALKGITDTQYF,TGCAGTGCCCTCAAGGGCATTACAGATACGCAGTATTTT
TRBJ1-6,TRBD1,medium-sized,TRBV25-1,CASRTGTGFSPLHF,TGTGCCAGCAGGACCGGGACAGGGTTTTCACCCCTCCACTTT
TRBJ2-5,-,many,TRBV29-1,CSVYTGFQETQYF,TGCAGCGTTTATACAGGTTTCCAAGAGACCCAGTACTTC
TRBJ1-2,TRBD1,many,TRBV7-2,CASSRGGTASGTYGYTF,TGTGCCAGCAGCCGCGGAGGGACAGCAAGCGGCACCTATGGCTACACCTTC
TRBJ2-3,-,many,TRBV11-2,CASSLYGDTQYF,TGTGCCAGCAGCTTATATGGGGATACGCAGTATTTT
TRBJ2-1,-,many,TRBV29-1,CSVDSTGSSYNEQFF,TGCAGCGTTGACTCCACGGGGTCATCCTACAATGAGCAGTTCTTC
TRBJ1-2,-,-,TRBV4-1,CASSQDPIPGEGYTF,TGCGCCAGCAGCCAAGATCCGATTCCTGGGGAGGGCTACACCTTC
TRBJ2-4,-,many,TRBV28,CASSRKGRAKNIQYF,TGTGCCAGCAGTCGGAAGGGACGGGCCAAAAACATTCAGTACTTC
TRBJ2-7,-,many,TRBV4-2,CASSPPLRRGGSYEQYF,TGTGCCAGCAGCCCCCCTCTTCGGCGGGGCGGCTCCTACGAGCAGTACTTC
TRBJ2-5,-,few,TRBV5-6,CASSLDGVQETQYF,TGTGCCAGCAGCTTGGATGGGGTTCAAGAGACCCAGTACTTC
TRBJ2-7,-,many,TRBV27,CASRGVRDGIQQYF,TGTGCCAGCAGGGGGGTTAGGGACGGTATTCAGCAGTACTTC
TRBJ2-7,TRBD2,-,TRBV18,CASSMTSVRDYEQYF,TGTGCCAGCTCAATGACTAGCGTGAGGGACTACGAGCAGTACTTC
TRBJ2-7,-,-,TRBV5-6,CASSLGGRRVPYEQYF,TGTGCCAGCAGCTTGGGGGGGCGCCGGGTCCCCTACGAGCAGTACTTC
TRBJ1-2,TRBD1,few,TRBV5-1,CASSSPDRGVYGYTF,TGCGCCAGCAGCTCCCCGGACAGGGGAGTTTATGGCTACACCTTC
TRBJ2-4,-,many,TRBV3-1,CASSQDSGSSRAPAIYKNIQYF,TGTGCCAGCAGCCAAGATTCCGGGAGTTCGAGGGCGCCAGCGATTTACAAAAACATTCAGTACTTC
TRBJ1-1,-,few,TRBV27,CTSSRRVMNTEAFF,TGCACCAGCAGTAGGAGGGTCATGAACACTGAAGCTTTCTTT
TRBJ2-7,TRBD2,few,TRBV28,CASRALAGFSYEQYF,TGTGCCAGCAGGGCACTAGCGGGATTCTCCTACGAGCAGTACTTC
TRBJ1-2,TRBD1,-,TRBV6-5,CASSSRTGDYGYTF,TGTGCCAGCAGTTCCCGGACAGGGGACTATGGCTACACCTTC
TRBJ2-6,-,few,TRBV10-3,CATLAQGAGANVLTF,TGTGCCACCCTGGCGCAGGGTGCCGGGGCCAACGTCCTGACTTTC
TRBJ1-1,-,many,TRBV4-3,CASSQGGGIMNTEAFF,TGCGCCAGCAGCCAAGGGGGGGGTATCATGAACACTGAAGCTTTCTTT
TRBJ2-5,TRBD2,many,TRBV6-5,CASSYREGQETQYF,TGTGCCAGCAGTTACCGGGAGGGCCAAGAGACCCAGTACTTC
TRBJ1-6,TRBD1,many,TRBV7-8,CASSLAGDSPLHF,TGTGCCAGCAGCTTAGCCGGGGACAGCCCCCTCCACTTT
TRBJ1-2,-,many,TRBV12-3/TRBV12-4,CASSFGTGRYTF,TGTGCCAGCAGTTTTGGAACAGGCCGCTACACCTTC
TRBJ1-1,-,many,TRBV4-3,CASSRIMNTEAFF,TGCGCCAGCAGCCGCATAATGAACACTGAAGCTTTCTTT
TRBJ1-1,TRBD1,many,TRBV11-2,CASSSLGSRGQDTEAFF,TGTGCCAGCAGCTCTTTAGGGAGCAGGGGGCAGGACACTGAAGCTTTCTTT
TRBJ1-1,-,many,TRBV7-3,CASSSVLYTEAFF,TGTGCCAGCAGCTCCGTCCTTTACACTGAAGCTTTCTTT